A single sample is the source of the 25 T cell receptor beta chains below, sequenced in a study of cytomegalovirus exposure and HLA in healthy donors. PCR was performed using 60 Vbeta and 13 Jbeta primers. Data came from immunoSEQ multiplex PCR; TCRdb stores just in-frame clones and leaves some out. Among some 150,000 clones listed, around three quarters were seen once. The sample taken for sequencing was PBMCs. All receptors come from a man in his forties or fifties in good health and CMV-seronegative.

This chain joins TRBV9 and TRBJ2-7, with 10 bases matching TRBD1. This CDR3 has 14 residues. Germline assignment: CDR1 SGDLS and CDR2 YYNGEE. With V trimmed by 3 bases and J by 6 bases, 6 bases remained unmatched. This CDR3 reads CASSAGQGRGEQYF. The CDR3 DNA reads as TGTGCCAGCAGCGCGGGACAGGGGAGGGGCGAGCAGTACTTC. Combining the CDR3 with reference TRBV9 and TRBJ2-7 gives the whole variable domain DSGVTQTPKHLITATGQRVTLRCSPRSGDLSVYWYQQSLDQGLQFLIQYYNGEERAKGNILERFSAQQFPDLHSELNLSSLELGDSALYFCASSAGQGRGEQYFGPGTRLTVT.

This clone was observed a single time. The chain recombines TRBV27 with TRBJ2-7; TRBD2 agrees at 9 bases. The germline V gene has CDR1 MNHEY and CDR2 SMNVEV (reference sequence). CDR3 size: 16 residues. V lost 4 bases and J lost 5; bases outside the gene matches: 12. As DNA, the CDR3 is TGTGCCAGCAGTTGGTCTTCCGGGACTAGCACCCACGAGCAGTACTTC. Its translation: CASSWSSGTSTHEQYF.

This chain connects TRBV5-6 to TRBJ1-3; D is undetermined. The CDR3 contains 12 residues. The germline V gene encodes CDR1 SGHDT and CDR2 YYEEEE. V gave up 3 bases and J gave up 4 bases, with 5 bases separating them. The CDR3 reads CASSSLGNTIYF. The DNA of the CDR3 is TGTGCCAGCAGCTCCCTCGGAAACACCATATATTTT.

The DNA for the CDR3 is TGTGCCAGCAGCTCTACTAGCGGCCCTACCTACAATGAGCAGTTCTTC. It specifies CASSSTSGPTYNEQFF. The gene calls are TRBV11-3 and TRBJ2-1; 8 nucleotides match TRBD2. The CDR3 spans 16 residues. V shed 4 bases, J shed 2 bases, and the junction held 7 bases outside the gene matches. Germline CDR1 is SGHNT and CDR2 is YENEEA.

This chain joins TRBV6-5 and TRBJ2-7, with 8 bases that match TRBD1. The J segment lost 6 bases and the V segment lost 6 bases, leaving 4 bases of the junction unmatched. From germline, CDR1 is MNHEY and CDR2 SVGAGI. The CDR3 length is 12 residues. The CDR3 bases are TGTGCCAGCAGGCGGACAGGGTTCGAGCAGTACTTC. It encodes CASRRTGFEQYF.

The chain has TRBV5-5 and TRBJ2-1, with TRBD1 identical over 9 bases. The V segment lost 4 bases and the J segment 7 bases; nucleotides outside the gene matches: 6. The germline CDR1 and CDR2 sequences are SGHKS and YYEKEE (reference sequence). The length of the CDR3 is 14 residues. CDR3 residues: CASSILQGANEQFF. In DNA, the CDR3 is TGTGCCAGCAGCATTCTACAGGGGGCGAATGAGCAGTTCTTC.

This clone was seen just once. The CDR3 nucleotides are TGTGCCATCAGTGAGTCTGGCAGGTCGAGCTATGGCTACACCTTC. Translating gives CAISESGRSSYGYTF. The V gene is TRBV10-3, the J gene TRBJ1-2; D uncertain. The CDR3 is 15 residues long. The germline V and J ends were trimmed by 0 bases and 4 bases, with 12 bases remaining between them. Germline-derived CDR1 and CDR2 are ENHRY and SYGVKD.

This clone was recorded only once. This rearrangement joins TRBV19 to TRBJ1-5, with D perhaps TRBD1 (6 bases). The CDR3 extends over 14 amino acids. Between the trimmed V and J ends, which lost 4 bases and 4 bases, there was a span of 11 bases. CDR1 and CDR2 (germline): LNHDA, SQIVND (reference sequence). In nucleotides, the CDR3 is TGTGCCAGTAGTAGGGGCAGGGGTAATCAGCCCCAGCATTTT. Translated: CASSRGRGNQPQHF.

The chain recombines TRBV4-2 with TRBJ2-1, with TRBD2 matching over 13 bases. The CDR3 is made up of 18 amino acids. The V segment lost 4 bases and the J segment 7 bases; nucleotides outside the gene matches: 13. From germline, CDR1 is LGHNA and CDR2 YNFKEQ. The CDR3 spells CASSLDGLLAGGPNEQFF. Written as DNA, the CDR3 is TGTGCCAGCAGCCTCGATGGCTTACTAGCGGGAGGGCCGAATGAGCAGTTCTTC.

The chain links TRBV5-6 to TRBJ1-5; no definite D call. The V gene's germline CDR1 is SGHDT and CDR2 YYEEEE. V lost 2 bases to trimming and J lost 7 bases, with 13 bases between them. The CDR3 spans 14 residues. Here the CDR3 reads CASSFGKAGQPQHF. DNA of the CDR3: TGTGCCAGCAGCTTTGGAAAGGCGGGGCAGCCCCAGCATTTT.

The V gene is TRBV11-2, the J gene TRBJ2-7; 11 positions agree with TRBD2. The germline V gene has CDR1 SGHAT and CDR2 FQNNGV. Trimming took 5 bases from V and 3 from J; bases not matched to a gene: 9. This CDR3 has 16 amino acids. CDR3 loop: CASSEEIAGGFYEQYF. As DNA, the CDR3 is TGTGCCAGCAGCGAAGAAATAGCGGGAGGGTTCTACGAGCAGTACTTC.

The genes are TRBV7-6 and TRBJ2-5; 7 nucleotides line up with TRBD1. The CDR3 contains 14 residues. In germline, CDR1 is SGHVS, CDR2 FNYEAQ. V lost 5 bases, J lost 2 bases, and 5 bases stayed unmatched. This chain's CDR3 is CASSPGTVQETQYF. The CDR3 DNA reads TGTGCCAGCAGCCCAGGGACAGTTCAAGAGACCCAGTACTTC.

In regard to this clone: One end of the junction is discordant with germline, which a read error may explain. This chain uses TRBV7-9 with TRBJ1-4, with D perhaps matching TRBD1 (5 bases). This CDR3 is built from 14 residues. From germline, CDR1 is SEHNR and CDR2 FQNEAQ (reference sequence). CDR3 bases: TGTTCCAGCAGCCTGGACACGGGCAAGGAAAAACTGTTTTTT. Amino acid sequence: CSSSLDTGKEKLFF.

This chain joins TRBV29-1 and TRBJ2-7; 8 positions agree with TRBD1. Germline V gene lookup returns CDR1 SQVTM and CDR2 ANQGSEA. The CDR3 covers 14 residues. Losses at the gene ends were 2 bases for V and 4 bases for J; bases not matched to a gene: 7. CDR3 residues: CSVETGTGSYEQYF. As DNA, the CDR3 is TGCAGCGTTGAAACGGGGACAGGATCTTACGAGCAGTACTTC.

The chain recombines TRBV19 with TRBJ2-2; tentatively, D is TRBD2 (5 bases). V was cut by 2 bases and J by 1 base, with 8 bases left in between. The CDR3 extends over 15 amino acids. The germline V gene encodes CDR1 LNHDA and CDR2 SQIVND (reference sequence). This CDR3 is CASSIRRGNTGELFF. CDR3 sequence (DNA): TGTGCCAGTAGTATACGACGGGGGAACACCGGGGAGCTGTTTTTT.

This rearrangement joins TRBV5-1 to TRBJ1-1; perhaps TRBD1 as D (5 bases). CDR3 length: 14 residues. Germline V CDR1 and CDR2: SGHRS, YFSETQ. V was cut by 3 bases and J by 5 bases, with 14 bases left in between. The CDR3 DNA sequence: TGCGCCAGCAGCTGGGGCCAAGGGGTAACTGAAGCTTTCTTT. Its translation: CASSWGQGVTEAFF.

This chain links TRBV19 with TRBJ2-1; 12 positions match TRBD1. Per the germline V gene, CDR1 is LNHDA and CDR2 is SQIVND (reference sequence). The junction had 9 bases not matched to a gene; V was cut back by 4 bases and J by 8 bases. The CDR3 is 16 amino acids. Written as DNA, the CDR3 is TGTGCCAGTAGTAGGGCCGGGGGACAGGGGGCCCATGAGCAGTTCTTC. Protein: CASSRAGGQGAHEQFF.

The rearrangement uses TRBV5-6 and TRBJ2-3; D call uncertain. The germline V gene encodes CDR1 SGHDT and CDR2 YYEEEE. CDR3 length: 15 amino acids. V lost 1 base, J lost 2 bases, and 11 bases lay in between. CDR3 sequence: CASSLTKMITDTQYF. The DNA of the CDR3 is TGTGCCAGCAGCTTGACTAAGATGATCACAGATACGCAGTATTTT.

The J gene is TRBJ2-5, the V gene TRBV7-2, with 8 nucleotides matching TRBD2. The DNA end is more similar to TRBJ2-7, so the J call may be wrong. The germline gives CDR1 SGHTA, CDR2 FQGNSA. This CDR3 spans 16 amino acids. The CDR3 loop reads CASSLVGGTSIYEQYF. CDR3 DNA sequence: TGTGCCAGCAGCTTAGTAGGCGGGACTAGTATATACGAGCAGTACTTC.

The J gene is TRBJ2-2, the V gene TRBV5-1; 10 nucleotides match TRBD2. The CDR3 covers 13 residues. From germline, CDR1 is SGHRS and CDR2 YFSETQ. V shed 3 bases and J 7 bases; nucleotides not matched to a gene: 0. The CDR3 loop reads CASSWTSGGELFF. The CDR3 bases are TGCGCCAGCAGCTGGACTAGCGGCGGGGAGCTGTTTTTT.

The gene calls are TRBV27 and TRBJ2-7; 13 bases are shared with TRBD2. V was clipped by 4 bases and J by 4 bases; unmatched bases: 1. The CDR3 is 14 amino acids. Germline V gene lookup returns CDR1 MNHEY and CDR2 SMNVEV (reference sequence). The CDR3 DNA sequence: TGTGCCAGCAGTTGGACTAGCGGGAGATACGAGCAGTACTTC. Protein product: CASSWTSGRYEQYF.

The CDR3 bases are TGTGCCAGCAGCTCCCCTTTCTACGAGCAGTACTTC. This encodes CASSSPFYEQYF. The J gene is TRBJ2-5, the V gene TRBV7-2; D is undetermined. The J call may be mistaken, given a closer DNA end match to TRBJ2-7. This CDR3 is 12 amino acids long. CDR1 and CDR2 from the germline V gene are SGHTA and FQGNSA.

J is TRBJ1-3 and V is TRBV5-6; TRBD1 matches at 8 bases. Trimming removed 4 bases from V and 3 bases from J; junction bases left unmatched: 3. Germline V lookup: CDR1 SGHDT, CDR2 YYEEEE. The CDR3 is 14 residues long. The DNA of the CDR3 is TGTGCCAGCAGCCCAGGGGGCGATGGAAACACCATATATTTT. Encoded protein: CASSPGGDGNTIYF. Looking up the rest from reference TRBV5-6 and TRBJ1-3 gives the full variable domain: DAGVTQSPTHLIKTRGQQVTLRCSPKSGHDTVSWYQQALGQGPQFIFQYYEEEERQRGNFPDRFSGHQFPNYSSELNVNALLLGDSALYLCASSPGGDGNTIYFGEGSWLTVV.

The chain has TRBV5-1 and TRBJ1-1; D is unclear. Trimming shortened V by 2 bases and J by 1 base, and 6 bases separated the two germline ends. This CDR3 comprises 13 residues. The germline V gene has CDR1 SGHRS and CDR2 YFSETQ. The CDR3: CASSLRRNTEAFF. The CDR3 DNA is TGCGCCAGCAGCTTAAGGAGGAACACTGAAGCTTTCTTT. The whole variable domain, filled in from reference TRBV5-1 and TRBJ1-1, reads KAGVTQTPRYLIKTRGQQVTLSCSPISGHRSVSWYQQTPGQGLQFLFEYFSETQRNKGNFPGRFSGRQFSNSRSEMNVSTLELGDSALYLCASSLRRNTEAFFGQGTRLTVV.

V and J are TRBV2 and TRBJ1-2; perhaps TRBD1 as D (6 bases). CDR1 is SNHLY and CDR2 is FYNNEI in the germline V gene. V gave up 11 bases and J gave up 4 bases, with 14 bases separating them. CDR3 size: 12 residues. CDR3 sequence: CAQIGQTYGYTF. The CDR3, as DNA: TGTGCCCAGATAGGACAGACCTATGGCTACACCTTC.